The 27 T cell receptor beta chains below come from one sample, sequenced in a study of T cell clonotyping in hematopoietic cell transplantation. As to time point: recipient sample about 28 days before transplant, after cytoreduction. Data came from immunoSEQ multiplex PCR; TCRdb stores just in-frame clones and leaves some out. The sample records about 69,000 clones, 90% to 97% being singletons. Sequenced material: peripheral blood mononuclear cells, taken before stem cell transplant. The source of these receptors is a woman between 45 and 60 years old with acute myeloid leukemia. Some clones in this sample may be carry-over from other donors' samples.

The chain couples TRBV30 to TRBJ1-5; 7 bases are shared with TRBD1. The CDR3 sequence is 14 residues long. V lost 3 bases and J lost 1; bases outside the gene matches: 3. Germline V CDR1 and CDR2: GTSNPN, SVGIG (reference sequence). Here the CDR3 reads CAWREGQSNQPQHF. Written as DNA, the CDR3 is TGTGCCTGGAGGGAGGGACAGAGCAATCAGCCCCAGCATTTT. Variable domain in full (rest from reference TRBV30 and TRBJ1-5): SQTIHQWPATLVQPVGSPLSLECTVEGTSNPNLYWYRQAAGRGLQLLFYSVGIGQISSEVPQNLSASRPQDRQFILSSKKLLLSDSGFYLCAWREGQSNQPQHFGDGTRLSIL.

This chain uses TRBV7-2 with TRBJ2-1; D gene uncertain. The germline CDR1 and CDR2 sequences are SGHTA and FQGNSA. V shed 0 bases and J shed 9 bases, with 9 bases lying between them. The CDR3 runs 13 residues. Written as DNA, the CDR3 is TGTGCCAGCAGCTTAGCGAAAGGAAGTGAGCAGTTCTTC. This codes for CASSLAKGSEQFF.

This chain uses TRBV28 with TRBJ2-7; D perhaps matches TRBD1 (6 bases). The CDR3 spans 15 residues. Trimming shortened V by 7 bases and J by 4 bases, and 20 bases separated the two germline ends. The V gene's germline CDR1 is MDHEN and CDR2 SYDVKM. The CDR3 loop is CASIQGTGLGYEQYF. The DNA of the CDR3 is TGTGCCAGCATTCAGGGCACAGGGCTTGGGTACGAGCAGTACTTC. The variable domain in full, completed from reference TRBV28 and TRBJ2-7, reads DVKVTQSSRYLVKRTGEKVFLECVQDMDHENMFWYRQDPGLGLRLIYFSYDVKMKEKGDIPEGYSVSREKKERFSLILESASTNQTSMYLCASIQGTGLGYEQYFGPGTRLTVT.

The V gene is TRBV7-2, the J gene TRBJ2-1; 8 bases fit TRBD2. V lost 6 bases to trimming and J lost 16 bases; unmatched junction nucleotides: 14. Germline-derived CDR1 and CDR2 are SGHTA and FQGNSA. The CDR3 sequence is 13 residues long. The CDR3 protein is CASRRRSGSTLFF. The DNA of the CDR3 is TGTGCCAGCAGACGACGGAGCGGGAGTACCCTCTTCTTC.

V is TRBV19 and J is TRBJ1-2; 7 bases are shared with TRBD1. The CDR3 extends over 12 amino acids. Germline CDR1 LNHDA, CDR2 SQIVND (reference sequence). Trimming took 0 bases from V and 8 from J; bases not matched to a gene: 0. CDR3 in DNA: TGTGCCAGTAGTATAGAGACAGGGGGCTACACCTTC. Protein: CASSIETGGYTF.

V and J are TRBV19 and TRBJ2-7; TRBD2 aligns across 7 bases. CDR1 and CDR2 (germline): LNHDA, SQIVND (reference sequence). The CDR3 runs to 14 residues. The trim removed 6 bases at V and 1 base at J, leaving 6 bases unmatched. CDR3: CASSGLVGSYEQYF. The DNA for the CDR3 is TGTGCCAGTAGCGGACTAGTGGGATCCTACGAGCAGTACTTC.

V usage is TRBV7-2 and J usage is TRBJ2-1; maybe TRBD2 (5 bases). The CDR3 length is 13 residues. V lost 5 bases to trimming and J lost 7 bases, with 12 bases between them. Germline lookup yields CDR1 SGHTA and CDR2 FQGNSA. CDR3 coding DNA: TGTGCCAGCAGCCTACTAGTCACAAATGAGCAGTTCTTC. This encodes CASSLLVTNEQFF.

The CDR3 bases are TGTGCCAGTAGTATGGGCGGGCCTCAGCCCCAGCATTTT. It specifies CASSMGGPQPQHF. V is TRBV19 and J is TRBJ1-5, with unresolved D. Per the germline V gene, CDR1 is LNHDA and CDR2 is SQIVND (reference sequence). The CDR3 loop spans 13 amino acids. V shed 3 bases and J shed 6 bases, with 9 bases lying between them.

V is TRBV6-5 and J is TRBJ1-5; the D is unclear. V lost 6 bases and J 3 bases, leaving 15 bases between the germline ends. In germline, CDR1 is MNHEY, CDR2 SVGAGI. This CDR3 contains 15 residues. The CDR3 nucleotides are TGTGCCAGCAGAACGCAGCGCACTGACAATCAGCCCCAGCATTTT. The encoded protein is CASRTQRTDNQPQHF.

The chain employs TRBV19 and TRBJ1-3; the D gene is possibly TRBD1 (6 bases). CDR1 is LNHDA, CDR2 SQIVND, per germline (reference sequence). Trimming removed 3 bases at V and 2 bases at J, with 14 bases between. This CDR3 spans 16 amino acids. DNA of the CDR3: TGTGCCAGTAGTATTTGGCAGGGGAGGACTGGAAACACCATATATTTT. This sequence encodes CASSIWQGRTGNTIYF.

The CDR3 region has the DNA TGTGCCAGCAAACGAAGTGAAAAACTGTTTTTT. Its protein is CASKRSEKLFF. The chain is built from TRBV6-1 and TRBJ1-4, with D unresolved. Germline V lookup: CDR1 MNHNS, CDR2 SASEGT. The V gene lost 7 bases and the J gene lost 7 bases, with 7 bases spanning the gap. This CDR3 is 11 amino acids long.

The chain uses TRBV7-9 and TRBJ2-3; D is undetermined. Germline V gene sequence: CDR1 SEHNR, CDR2 FQNEAQ (reference sequence). Deletions cut 5 bases from V and 0 bases from J, with 6 bases between. The CDR3 consists of 13 residues. CDR3 sequence reads: CASSPPSTDTQYF. The CDR3 DNA reads as TGTGCCAGCAGCCCGCCCAGCACAGATACGCAGTATTTT.

This chain uses TRBV19 with TRBJ1-5; tentatively, D is TRBD1 (6 bases). Germline CDR1 and CDR2: LNHDA and SQIVND (reference sequence). Trimming took 3 bases from V and 3 from J, leaving 18 bases between them. CDR3 size: 17 residues. The CDR3 DNA is TGTGCCAGTAGTATTTACCGCGGACAGAGAATCAATCAGCCCCAGCATTTT. It codes for CASSIYRGQRINQPQHF.

This clone was counted between two and nine times. The V call is TRBV5-1, the J call TRBJ1-1, with a tentative D call TRBD1 (6 bases). This CDR3 spans 15 amino acids. The germline gives CDR1 SGHRS, CDR2 YFSETQ. Trimming took 4 bases from V and 3 from J, leaving 16 bases between them. The CDR3 sequence: CASSTSGAGDTEAFF. CDR3 bases: TGCGCCAGCAGCACATCAGGGGCGGGGGACACTGAAGCTTTCTTT. Filled out from reference TRBV5-1 and TRBJ1-1, the complete variable domain reads KAGVTQTPRYLIKTRGQQVTLSCSPISGHRSVSWYQQTPGQGLQFLFEYFSETQRNKGNFPGRFSGRQFSNSRSEMNVSTLELGDSALYLCASSTSGAGDTEAFFGQGTRLTVV.

This clone showed up just once. The chain is built from TRBV30 and TRBJ2-7, with TRBD1 matching over 7 bases. The CDR3 loop spans 13 amino acids. The germline V gene has CDR1 GTSNPN and CDR2 SVGIG (reference sequence). V lost 8 bases to trimming and J lost 6 bases; unmatched junction nucleotides: 13. For the CDR3, the DNA is TGTGCCGTAAGGACAGGTGGCTGGGGCGAGCAGTACTTC. This sequence encodes CAVRTGGWGEQYF.

The chain joins TRBV2 to TRBJ1-2, with TRBD1 as a possible D gene (6 bases). Germline V gene data show CDR1 as SNHLY and CDR2 as FYNNEI. The germline V and J ends were trimmed by 3 bases and 4 bases, with 12 bases remaining between them. This CDR3 contains 14 residues. DNA for the CDR3: TGTGCCAGCAGTGATAACAGGGCAAGCTATGGCTACACCTTC. Amino acids: CASSDNRASYGYTF.

The CDR3 coding sequence is TGTGCCTGGAGTGTAGGTGTTTCACCCCTCCACTTT. Translated: CAWSVGVSPLHF. The chain employs TRBV30 and TRBJ1-6, with D uncertain. V lost 0 bases and J lost 9, with 6 bases in between. Per germline, CDR1 GTSNPN and CDR2 SVGIG (reference sequence). This CDR3 spans 12 amino acids.

This clone was seen only a few times. The chain links TRBV2 to TRBJ1-1, with D possibly matching TRBD1 (5 bases). The V end was cut by 4 bases, the J end by 1 base, with 10 bases between. This CDR3 has 14 residues. Germline V gene data show CDR1 as SNHLY and CDR2 as FYNNEI. CDR3 sequence (DNA): TGTGCCAGCAGTGCGAGGCAGGGGAACACTGAAGCTTTCTTT. Encoded protein: CASSARQGNTEAFF.

On this clone itself: One end of the junction varies from germline; a read error may be responsible. The chain has TRBV6-1 and TRBJ2-6; 7 bases align to TRBD1. CDR1 is MNHNS, CDR2 SASEGT, per germline. The CDR3 consists of 11 residues. The CDR3 here is CASYRQGSQSF. Here the CDR3 DNA reads TGTGCCAGCTACCGACAGGGTTCCCAGTCTTTC.

The chain has TRBV5-1 and TRBJ1-3, with D unresolved. Trimming removed 0 bases from V and 2 bases from J, with 9 bases in between. The germline CDR1 and CDR2 sequences are SGHRS and YFSETQ. The CDR3 sequence is 15 residues long. As DNA, the CDR3 is TGCGCCAGCAGCTTGGGGGCTGTAGCTGGAAACACCATATATTTT. Translating it yields CASSLGAVAGNTIYF.

The chain's CDR3 is CASSLGGANQPQHF. DNA for the CDR3: TGTGCCAGCAGTTTAGGCGGGGCCAATCAGCCCCAGCATTTT. V gene TRBV27 combines with J gene TRBJ1-5; possible D gene TRBD1, 5 bases. V lost 2 bases and J lost 3, with 8 bases in between. This CDR3 comprises 14 residues. CDR1 is MNHEY and CDR2 is SMNVEV in the germline V gene (reference sequence).

The CDR3, as DNA: TGTGCCAGCAGCCAACTAGCGGCTAGCACAGATACGCAGTATTTT. Translated, it gives CASSQLAASTDTQYF. The V and J genes are TRBV14 and TRBJ2-3; 7 bases line up with TRBD2. This CDR3 has 15 amino acids. Germline lookup yields CDR1 SGHDN and CDR2 FVKESK. V dropped 2 bases and J dropped 0; count of bases not matched to a gene: 2.

The chain recombines TRBV7-9 with TRBJ2-3; TRBD1 aligns across 7 bases. CDR1 and CDR2 (germline): SEHNR, FQNEAQ (reference sequence). The length of the CDR3 is 16 residues. Germline trimming cut 2 bases from V and 5 bases from J; bases unmatched to any gene: 10. The CDR3 is CASSLLSYRGGDTQYF. The CDR3 coding sequence is TGTGCCAGCAGCTTACTGTCGTACAGGGGTGGAGATACGCAGTATTTT.

The chain joins TRBV28 to TRBJ1-4; D might be TRBD1 (6 bases). V dropped 5 bases and J dropped 3 bases, with 10 bases sitting between them. CDR3 length: 14 amino acids. Germline V gene lookup returns CDR1 MDHEN and CDR2 SYDVKM. The CDR3 region is CASSLDRSNEKLFF. The CDR3 coding sequence is TGTGCCAGCAGTCTCGACAGGTCTAATGAAAAACTGTTTTTT.

V usage is TRBV7-3 and J usage is TRBJ2-5; maybe TRBD2 (7 bases). Germline V gene sequence: CDR1 SGHTA, CDR2 FQGTGA. This CDR3 has 15 amino acids. Trimming shortened V by 1 base and J by 5 bases, and 14 bases separated the two germline ends. CDR3 loop: CASSLMPGGRETQYF. CDR3 coding DNA: TGTGCCAGCAGCTTAATGCCCGGGGGGCGGGAGACCCAGTACTTC.

The chain carries TRBV14 and TRBJ1-2, with 7 nucleotides matching TRBD1. The CDR3 spans 15 residues. Germline V gene lookup returns CDR1 SGHDN and CDR2 FVKESK. With V trimmed by 3 bases and J by 7 bases, 11 bases remained unmatched. CDR3 sequence (DNA): TGTGCCAGCAGCCAGAGGACAGGAAATGCCGGTGGCTACACCTTC. Translated: CASSQRTGNAGGYTF. The full variable domain, rest sourced from reference TRBV14 and TRBJ1-2, is EAGVTQFPSHSVIEKGQTVTLRCDPISGHDNLYWYRRVMGKEIKFLLHFVKESKQDESGMPNNRFLAERTGGTYSTLKVQPAELEDSGVYFCASSQRTGNAGGYTFGSGTRLTVV.

The count of this clone is one. This chain uses TRBV27 with TRBJ2-7; no reliable D call. Trimming left V 0 bases short and J 4 bases short, with 4 bases between. The CDR3 contains 12 residues. Germline-derived CDR1 and CDR2 are MNHEY and SMNVEV (reference sequence). CDR3 nucleotides: TGTGCCAGCAGTTTATCCGGGTACGAGCAGTACTTC. It is translated as CASSLSGYEQYF.